The present TCR beta chain was sequenced within a study of STAT3 mutations in large granular lymphocyte leukemia. General observations from the study: At least one immunodominant TCR beta clonotype appeared in every T-cell large granular lymphocyte leukemia patient.

Trimming pared 3 bases from V and 6 bases from J, leaving 14 bases between. The germline V gene encodes CDR1 KGHSH and CDR2 LQKENI. The CDR3 is 14 residues long. Remarks on this clone: Its target is unknown.

TCRdb's table, derived via immunoSEQ multiplex PCR, lists solely in-frame clones and lacks some. The repertoire holds about 3,100 clones, with about three quarters as singletons. The V and J genes are TRBV18 and TRBJ1-2, with D perhaps matching TRBD1 (5 bases). Sequences were obtained from peripheral blood mononuclear cells. This TCR derives from a woman between 40 and 50 years old with T-cell large granular lymphocyte leukemia. Some clones in this sample may be carry-over from other donors' samples. Here the CDR3 reads CASSPRWGLDGYTF. In DNA form, the CDR3 reads TGTGCCAGCTCACCGCGTTGGGGGTTGGATGGCTACACCTTC.